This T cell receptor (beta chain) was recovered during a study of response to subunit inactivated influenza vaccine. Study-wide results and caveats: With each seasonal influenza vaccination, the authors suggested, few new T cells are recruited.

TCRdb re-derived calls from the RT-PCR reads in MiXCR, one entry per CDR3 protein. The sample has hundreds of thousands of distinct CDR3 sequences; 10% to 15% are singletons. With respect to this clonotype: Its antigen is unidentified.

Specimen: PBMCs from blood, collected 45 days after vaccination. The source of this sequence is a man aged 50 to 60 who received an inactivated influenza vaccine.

The CDR3 spells CASSPPQGGGETQYF. DNA of the CDR3: TGTGCCAGCAGTCCGCCACAGGGCGGGGGGGAGACCCAGTACTTC. This chain uses TRBV12-3 or TRBV12-4 with TRBJ2-5; 8 bases map to TRBD2. Trimming at V came to 5 bases and at J to 5 bases, leaving 10 bases not matched to a gene. The CDR3 runs 15 residues.